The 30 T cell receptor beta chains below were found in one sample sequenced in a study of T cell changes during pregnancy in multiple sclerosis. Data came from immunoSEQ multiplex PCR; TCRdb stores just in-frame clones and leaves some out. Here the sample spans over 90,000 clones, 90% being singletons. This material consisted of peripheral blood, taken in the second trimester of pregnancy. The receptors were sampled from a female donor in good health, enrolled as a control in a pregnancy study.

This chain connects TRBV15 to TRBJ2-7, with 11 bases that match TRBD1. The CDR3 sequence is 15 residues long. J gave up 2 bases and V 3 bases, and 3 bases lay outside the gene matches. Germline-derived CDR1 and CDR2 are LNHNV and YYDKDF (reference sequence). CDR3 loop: CATSRGQGVAYEQYF. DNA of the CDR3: TGTGCCACCAGCAGGGGACAGGGGGTAGCCTACGAGCAGTACTTC.

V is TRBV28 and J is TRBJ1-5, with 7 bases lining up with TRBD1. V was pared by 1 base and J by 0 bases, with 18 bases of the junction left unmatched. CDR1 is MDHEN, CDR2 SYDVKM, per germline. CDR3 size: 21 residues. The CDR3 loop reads CASSLFDVWDSRLNSNQPQHF. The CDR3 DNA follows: TGTGCCAGCAGTTTATTCGACGTCTGGGACAGTAGATTGAATAGCAATCAGCCCCAGCATTTT.

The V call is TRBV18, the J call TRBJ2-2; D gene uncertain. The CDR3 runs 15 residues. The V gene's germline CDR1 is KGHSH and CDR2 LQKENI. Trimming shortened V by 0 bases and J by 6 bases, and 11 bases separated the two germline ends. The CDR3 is CASSPPVQGAGELFF. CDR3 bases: TGTGCCAGCTCACCACCGGTGCAAGGAGCCGGGGAGCTGTTTTTT. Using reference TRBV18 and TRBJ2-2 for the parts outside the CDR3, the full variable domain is NAGVMQNPRHLVRRRGQEARLRCSPMKGHSHVYWYRQLPEEGLKFMVYLQKENIIDESGMPKERFSAEFPKEGPSILRIQQVVRGDSAAYFCASSPPVQGAGELFFGEGSRLTVL.

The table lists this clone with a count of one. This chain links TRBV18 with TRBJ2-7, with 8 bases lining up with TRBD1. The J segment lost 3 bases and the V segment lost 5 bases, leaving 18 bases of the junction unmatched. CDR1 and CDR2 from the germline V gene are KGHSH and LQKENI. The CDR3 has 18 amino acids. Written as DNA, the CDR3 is TGTGCCAGCTCATCCGGGACAGGCCTTCTTCTTCGAAACTACGAGCAGTACTTC. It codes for CASSSGTGLLLRNYEQYF.

CDR3 residues: CASSPRPGLATTSYEQYF. The DNA for the CDR3 is TGTGCCAGCTCACCACGGCCGGGACTAGCGACAACCAGTTACGAGCAGTACTTC. The chain carries TRBV18 and TRBJ2-7, with 10 positions matching TRBD2. CDR1 and CDR2 from the germline V gene are KGHSH and LQKENI. CDR3 length equals 18 residues. With V trimmed by 1 base and J by 4 bases, 13 bases remained unmatched. Supplemented by reference TRBV18 and TRBJ2-7, the full variable domain reads NAGVMQNPRHLVRRRGQEARLRCSPMKGHSHVYWYRQLPEEGLKFMVYLQKENIIDESGMPKERFSAEFPKEGPSILRIQQVVRGDSAAYFCASSPRPGLATTSYEQYFGPGTRLTVT.

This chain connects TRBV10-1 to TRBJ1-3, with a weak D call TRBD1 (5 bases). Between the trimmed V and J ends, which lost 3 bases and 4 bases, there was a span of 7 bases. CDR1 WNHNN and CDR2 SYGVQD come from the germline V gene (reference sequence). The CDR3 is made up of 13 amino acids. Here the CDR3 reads CASSEGVGNTIYF. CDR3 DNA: TGCGCCAGCAGTGAAGGGGTCGGAAACACCATATATTTT.

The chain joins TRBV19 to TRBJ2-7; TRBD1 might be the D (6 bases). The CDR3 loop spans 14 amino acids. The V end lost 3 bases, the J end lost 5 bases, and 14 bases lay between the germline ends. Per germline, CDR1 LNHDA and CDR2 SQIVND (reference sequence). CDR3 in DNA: TGTGCCAGTAGTATCTCAACAGGGTTCCACGAGCAGTACTTC. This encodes CASSISTGFHEQYF.

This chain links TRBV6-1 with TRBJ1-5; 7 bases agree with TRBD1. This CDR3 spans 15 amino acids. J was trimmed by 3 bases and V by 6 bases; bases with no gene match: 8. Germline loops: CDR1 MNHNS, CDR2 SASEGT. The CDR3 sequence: CASRYGQEPNQPQHF. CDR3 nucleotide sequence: TGTGCCAGCAGGTACGGACAGGAGCCCAATCAGCCCCAGCATTTT.

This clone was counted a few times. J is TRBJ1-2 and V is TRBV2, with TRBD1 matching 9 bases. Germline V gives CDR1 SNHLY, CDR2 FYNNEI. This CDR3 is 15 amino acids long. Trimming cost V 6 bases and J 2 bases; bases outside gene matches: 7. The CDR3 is CASREGTGPNYGYTF. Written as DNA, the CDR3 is TGTGCCAGCAGGGAGGGGACAGGGCCCAACTATGGCTACACCTTC.

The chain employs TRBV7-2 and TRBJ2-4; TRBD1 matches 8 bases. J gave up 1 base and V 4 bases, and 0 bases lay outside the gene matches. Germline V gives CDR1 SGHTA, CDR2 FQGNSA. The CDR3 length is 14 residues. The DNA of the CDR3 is TGTGCCAGCAGCTCAGGGGGCGCCAAAAACATTCAGTACTTC. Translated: CASSSGGAKNIQYF.

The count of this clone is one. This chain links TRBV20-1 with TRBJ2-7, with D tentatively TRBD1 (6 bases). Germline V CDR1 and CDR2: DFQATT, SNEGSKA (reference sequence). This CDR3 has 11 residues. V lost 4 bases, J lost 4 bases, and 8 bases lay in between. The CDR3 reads CSATQGYEQYF. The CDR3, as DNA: TGCAGTGCTACCCAGGGGTACGAGCAGTACTTC.

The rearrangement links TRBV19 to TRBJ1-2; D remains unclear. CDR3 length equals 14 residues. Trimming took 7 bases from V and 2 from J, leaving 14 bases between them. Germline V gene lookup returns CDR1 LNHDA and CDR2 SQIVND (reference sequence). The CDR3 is CASIFRGSNYGYTF. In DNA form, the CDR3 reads TGTGCCAGTATCTTCCGAGGGTCCAACTATGGCTACACCTTC.

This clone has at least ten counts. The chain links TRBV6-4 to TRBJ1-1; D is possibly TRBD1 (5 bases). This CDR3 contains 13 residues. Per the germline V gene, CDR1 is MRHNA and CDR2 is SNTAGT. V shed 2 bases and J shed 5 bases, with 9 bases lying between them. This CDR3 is CASSDRGITEAFF. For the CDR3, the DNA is TGTGCCAGCAGTGACAGGGGAATTACTGAAGCTTTCTTT.

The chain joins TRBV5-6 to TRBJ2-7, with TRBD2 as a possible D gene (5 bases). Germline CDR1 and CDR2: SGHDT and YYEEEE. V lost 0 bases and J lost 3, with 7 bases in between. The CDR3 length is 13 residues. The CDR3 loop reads CASSLGTYYEQYF. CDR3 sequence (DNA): TGTGCCAGCAGCTTGGGGACTTACTACGAGCAGTACTTC.

CDR3 sequence reads: CASRRAGGYEKLFF. CDR3 coding DNA: TGCGCCAGCAGACGGGCAGGGGGTTATGAAAAACTGTTTTTT. The rearrangement uses TRBV4-1 and TRBJ1-4; 7 positions agree with TRBD1. The CDR3 covers 14 residues. With 6 bases clipped from V and 6 bases from J, the junction kept 7 bases outside the gene matches. CDR1 and CDR2 from the germline V gene are MGHRA and YSYEKL.

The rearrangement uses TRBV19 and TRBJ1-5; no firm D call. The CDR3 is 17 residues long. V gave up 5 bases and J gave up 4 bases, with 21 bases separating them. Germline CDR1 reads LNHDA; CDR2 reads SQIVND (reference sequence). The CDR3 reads CASSLTRGAGGNQPQHF. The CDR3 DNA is TGTGCCAGTAGTTTAACCCGGGGAGCTGGAGGAAATCAGCCCCAGCATTTT.

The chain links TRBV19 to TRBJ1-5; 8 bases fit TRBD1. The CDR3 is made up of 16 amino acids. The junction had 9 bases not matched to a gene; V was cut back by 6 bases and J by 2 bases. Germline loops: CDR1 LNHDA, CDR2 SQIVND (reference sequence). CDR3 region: CASRSTGQARNQPQHF. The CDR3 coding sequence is TGTGCCAGTAGATCAACGGGACAGGCCCGCAATCAGCCCCAGCATTTT.

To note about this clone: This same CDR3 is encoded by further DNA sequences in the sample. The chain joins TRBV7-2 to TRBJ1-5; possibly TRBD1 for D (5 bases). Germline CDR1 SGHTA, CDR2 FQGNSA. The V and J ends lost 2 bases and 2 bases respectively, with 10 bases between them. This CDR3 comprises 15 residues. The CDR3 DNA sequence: TGTGCCAGCAGCTTATGGCAGGGCGGCAATCAGCCCCAGCATTTT. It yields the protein CASSLWQGGNQPQHF.

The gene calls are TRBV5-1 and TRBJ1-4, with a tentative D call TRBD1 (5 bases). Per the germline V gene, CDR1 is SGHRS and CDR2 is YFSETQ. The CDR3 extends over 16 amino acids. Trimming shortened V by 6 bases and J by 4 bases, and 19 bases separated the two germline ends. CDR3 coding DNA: TGCGCCAGCACGCCTGCCGGCGGGGCACTTAATGAAAAACTGTTTTTT. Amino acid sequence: CASTPAGGALNEKLFF.

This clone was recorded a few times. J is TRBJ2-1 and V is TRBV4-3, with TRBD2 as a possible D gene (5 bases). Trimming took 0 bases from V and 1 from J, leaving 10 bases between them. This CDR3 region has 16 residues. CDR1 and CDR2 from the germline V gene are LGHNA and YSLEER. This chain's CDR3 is CASSQDVGGSYNEQFF. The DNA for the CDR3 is TGCGCCAGCAGCCAAGACGTGGGCGGGTCCTACAATGAGCAGTTCTTC.

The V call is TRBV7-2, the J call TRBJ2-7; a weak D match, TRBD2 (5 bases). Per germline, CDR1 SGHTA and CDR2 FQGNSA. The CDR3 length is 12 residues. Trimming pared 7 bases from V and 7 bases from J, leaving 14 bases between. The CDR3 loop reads CASTEGAREQYF. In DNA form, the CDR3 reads TGTGCCAGCACCGAGGGAGCTCGGGAGCAGTACTTC.

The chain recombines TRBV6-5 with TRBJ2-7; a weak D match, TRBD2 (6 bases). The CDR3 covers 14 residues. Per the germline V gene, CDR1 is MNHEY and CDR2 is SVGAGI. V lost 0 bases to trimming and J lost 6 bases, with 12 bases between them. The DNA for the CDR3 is TGTGCCAGCAGTTACTCGGGGGGAGGAGGCGAGCAGTACTTC. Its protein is CASSYSGGGGEQYF.

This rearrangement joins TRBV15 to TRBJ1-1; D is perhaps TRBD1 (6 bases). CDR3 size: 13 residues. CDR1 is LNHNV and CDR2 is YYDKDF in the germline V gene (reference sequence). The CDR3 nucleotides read TGTGCGACCGCGGGGGGCCGCGACACTGAAGCTTTCTTT. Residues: CATAGGRDTEAFF. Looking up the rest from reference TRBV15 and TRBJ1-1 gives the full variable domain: DAMVIQNPRYQVTQFGKPVTLSCSQTLNHNVMYWYQQKSSQAPKLLFHYYDKDFNNEADTPDNFQSRRPNTSFCFLDIRSPGLGDTAMYLCATAGGRDTEAFFGQGTRLTVV.

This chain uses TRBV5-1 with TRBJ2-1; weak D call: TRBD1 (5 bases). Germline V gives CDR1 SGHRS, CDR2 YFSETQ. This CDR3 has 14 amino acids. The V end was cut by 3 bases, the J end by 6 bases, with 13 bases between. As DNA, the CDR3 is TGCGCCAGCAGCTCGTCAGACAGTTTCAATGAGCAGTTCTTC. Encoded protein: CASSSSDSFNEQFF.

The CDR3 here is CASSEGQTNSPLHF. The CDR3 DNA reads TGTGCCAGCAGTGAGGGACAAACCAATTCACCCCTCCACTTT. The V and J genes are TRBV25-1 and TRBJ1-6; a weak D match, TRBD1 (6 bases). V lost 3 bases and J 7 bases, leaving 10 bases between the germline ends. This CDR3 spans 14 amino acids. Germline assignment: CDR1 MGHDK and CDR2 SYGVNS.

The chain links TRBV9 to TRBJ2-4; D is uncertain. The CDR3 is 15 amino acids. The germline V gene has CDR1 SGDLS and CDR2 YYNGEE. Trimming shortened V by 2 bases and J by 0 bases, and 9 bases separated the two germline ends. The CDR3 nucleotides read TGTGCCAGCAGCGTGGGCGCTGTAGCCAAAAACATTCAGTACTTC. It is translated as CASSVGAVAKNIQYF.

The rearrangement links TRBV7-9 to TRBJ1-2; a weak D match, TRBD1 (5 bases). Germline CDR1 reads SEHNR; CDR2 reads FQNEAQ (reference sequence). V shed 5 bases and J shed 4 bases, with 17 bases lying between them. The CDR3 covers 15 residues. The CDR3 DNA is TGTGCCAGCAGCCCCACCGGGGGAACGGGCTATGGCTACACCTTC. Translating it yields CASSPTGGTGYGYTF. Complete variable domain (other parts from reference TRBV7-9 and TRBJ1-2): DTGVSQNPRHKITKRGQNVTFRCDPISEHNRLYWYRQTLGQGPEFLTYFQNEAQLEKSRLLSDRFSAERPKGSFSTLEIQRTEQGDSAMYLCASSPTGGTGYGYTFGSGTRLTVV.

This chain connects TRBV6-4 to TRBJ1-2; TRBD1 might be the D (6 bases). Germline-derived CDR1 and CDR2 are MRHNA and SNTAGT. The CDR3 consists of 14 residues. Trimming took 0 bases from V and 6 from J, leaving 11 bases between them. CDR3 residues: CASSDSSQGNGYTF. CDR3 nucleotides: TGTGCCAGCAGTGACTCGAGCCAGGGGAATGGCTACACCTTC.

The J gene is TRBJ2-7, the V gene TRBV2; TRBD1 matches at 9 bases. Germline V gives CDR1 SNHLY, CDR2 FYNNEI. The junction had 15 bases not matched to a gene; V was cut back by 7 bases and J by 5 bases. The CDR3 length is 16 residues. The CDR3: CASIPLAGQGMDEQYF. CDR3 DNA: TGTGCCAGCATCCCCCTAGCCGGACAGGGGATGGACGAGCAGTACTTC.

CDR3 loop: CASSLFSGGGQVLFF. The CDR3 region has the DNA TGCGCCAGCAGCTTGTTTAGCGGGGGGGGCCAAGTATTGTTCTTC. The rearrangement links TRBV5-1 to TRBJ2-1; 11 nucleotides line up with TRBD2. V trimming: 1 base; J trimming: 15 bases; junction bases outside the gene matches: 12. Germline CDR1 reads SGHRS; CDR2 reads YFSETQ. This CDR3 is 15 amino acids long.